The 30 T cell receptor beta chains presented below share a single source sample, sequenced in a study of breast tumors, draining lymph nodes, adjacent tissues. Axillary draining lymph nodes of breast cancer patients supplied the node samples. TCRdb processed the multiplex PCR reads anew with MiXCR; each CDR3 protein has one entry. The data hold under 300,000 distinct CDR3 sequences, with less than 40% observed a single time. The sample comprised axillary lymph node tissue. All receptors come from a female donor with breast cancer. Some clones in this sample may be carry-over from other donors' samples.

This chain joins TRBV18 and TRBJ2-3; 8 bases agree with TRBD1. Germline CDR1 is KGHSH and CDR2 is LQKENI. With V trimmed by 4 bases and J by 4 bases, 7 bases remained unmatched. CDR3 length: 15 amino acids. CDR3 sequence (DNA): TGTGCCAGCTCACTCAATCAGGGGGCTGCAGATACGCAGTATTTT. Its protein product is CASSLNQGAADTQYF.

This clonotype was counted only a few times. V gene TRBV6-2 or TRBV6-3 combines with J gene TRBJ1-2; D call uncertain. Germline CDR1 MNHEY, CDR2 SVGEGT. The CDR3 consists of 16 residues. V lost 2 bases, J lost 2 bases, and 15 bases lay in between. The CDR3 here is CASSYLSRPGNYGYTF. The CDR3 coding sequence is TGTGCCAGCAGTTACCTGTCGCGTCCCGGAAACTATGGCTACACCTTC.

The chain is built from TRBV5-1 and TRBJ2-7, with D perhaps matching TRBD2 (6 bases). CDR1 is SGHRS, CDR2 YFSETQ, per germline. The CDR3 extends over 16 amino acids. Trimming took 0 bases from V and 0 from J, leaving 13 bases between them. The CDR3 nucleotides read TGCGCCAGCAGCTTGGCGGGCGGGATAAGCTCCTACGAGCAGTACTTC. Protein sequence: CASSLAGGISSYEQYF.

The sample holds a few counts of this clonotype. The chain combines TRBV5-4 with TRBJ1-6, with 7 bases aligning to TRBD1. The germline CDR1 and CDR2 sequences are SGHNT and YYREEE (reference sequence). The CDR3 spans 14 residues. Unmatched junction bases numbered 5, after V lost 2 bases and J lost 9 bases. DNA for the CDR3: TGTGCCAGCAGCTTAGGGACAGCGTTTTCACCCCTCCACTTT. The encoded protein is CASSLGTAFSPLHF.

This clonotype was observed at least ten times. The rearrangement uses TRBV7-2 and TRBJ1-5, with TRBD1 matching 11 bases. With V trimmed by 1 base and J by 2 bases, 4 bases remained unmatched. The CDR3 is 17 residues long. The germline V gene encodes CDR1 SGHTA and CDR2 FQGNSA. The CDR3 bases are TGTGCCAGCAGCTTAGGGACAGGGGGCAGAGGCAATCAGCCCCAGCATTTT. It yields the protein CASSLGTGGRGNQPQHF.

This clonotype was seen repeatedly, ten times or more. This chain connects TRBV7-2 to TRBJ2-1; D ambiguous. Trimming shortened V by 6 bases and J by 4 bases, and 10 bases separated the two germline ends. The germline V gene encodes CDR1 SGHTA and CDR2 FQGNSA. This CDR3 has 13 amino acids. Here the CDR3 DNA reads TGTGCCAGCAGATCCACCGCGTACAATGAGCAGTTCTTC. Translation: CASRSTAYNEQFF.

This clonotype was detected ten times or more. The V gene is TRBV11-3, the J gene TRBJ2-7; 11 positions agree with TRBD2. The CDR3 is 16 residues long. The V and J ends lost 4 bases and 7 bases, in that order; junction bases with no gene match: 12. Germline V gene data show CDR1 as SGHNT and CDR2 as YENEEA. The CDR3 loop reads CASSSQLAGVLKEQYF. The CDR3, as DNA: TGTGCCAGCAGCTCGCAACTAGCGGGAGTGCTAAAAGAGCAGTACTTC.

A remark on this clonotype: This may be a read error: a much more frequent sequence differs by one nucleotide. The CDR3 DNA is TGTGCCAGCAGCGTAGGATCGGGACAGTACGAGCAGTCCTTC. Residues: CASSVGSGQYEQSF. The gene calls are TRBV9 and TRBJ2-7, with 7 bases lining up with TRBD1. The CDR3 is 14 amino acids. The germline gives CDR1 SGDLS, CDR2 YYNGEE.

The chain has TRBV5-5 and TRBJ1-2; possible D gene TRBD1, 6 bases. The V end was cut by 3 bases, the J end by 10 bases, with 16 bases between. The CDR3 is made up of 13 amino acids. Germline V lookup: CDR1 SGHKS, CDR2 YYEKEE (reference sequence). The CDR3 sequence is CASSSGTPEPYTF. The CDR3 bases are TGTGCCAGCAGCTCAGGGACACCCGAACCCTACACCTTC. Full variable domain (missing parts from reference TRBV5-5 and TRBJ1-2): DAGVTQSPTHLIKTRGQQVTLRCSPISGHKSVSWYQQVLGQGPQFIFQYYEKEERGRGNFPDRFSARQFPNYSSELNVNALLLGDSALYLCASSSGTPEPYTFGSGTRLTVV.

This clonotype was counted at least ten times. This sequence joins TRBV20-1 and TRBJ2-5, with D possibly TRBD1 on 7 matching bases. From germline, CDR1 is DFQATT and CDR2 SNEGSKA (reference sequence). The CDR3 is made up of 13 amino acids. V was trimmed by 2 bases and J by 4 bases, leaving 11 bases between them. CDR3 residues: CSARQGGRETQYF. CDR3 sequence (DNA): TGCAGTGCTAGACAGGGGGGAAGAGAGACCCAGTACTTC.

This clonotype came up many times. The chain combines TRBV11-1 with TRBJ2-2; 7 nucleotides line up with TRBD2. This CDR3 is 13 amino acids long. Germline-derived CDR1 and CDR2 are SGHAT and FQDESV (reference sequence). Losses at the gene ends were 5 bases for V and 6 bases for J; bases not matched to a gene: 3. The CDR3 spells CASSGGVAGELFF. Here the CDR3 DNA reads TGTGCCAGCAGCGGGGGGGTAGCCGGGGAGCTGTTTTTT.

A remark on this clonotype: With a much larger clone just one base away, this may be a read error. The gene calls are TRBV7-3 and TRBJ2-7, with D possibly being TRBD1 or TRBD2 (6 bases each). Germline CDR1 reads SGHTA; CDR2 reads FQGTGA. This CDR3 comprises 15 residues. In nucleotides, the CDR3 is TGCGCCAGCAGCCAAACGGGGGCCGATACCTACGAGCAGCACTTC. This encodes CASSQTGADTYEQHF.

This chain joins TRBV2 and TRBJ1-4; the D is unclear. Per the germline V gene, CDR1 is SNHLY and CDR2 is FYNNEI. CDR3 length: 14 amino acids. V lost 2 bases to trimming and J lost 7 bases, with 11 bases between them. The CDR3 DNA reads as TGTGCCAGCAGTGAACTTAGGGCTGGTGAAAAACTGTTTTTT. It codes for CASSELRAGEKLFF. Filled out from reference TRBV2 and TRBJ1-4, the complete variable domain reads EPEVTQTPSHQVTQMGQEVILRCVPISNHLYFYWYRQILGQKVEFLVSFYNNEISEKSEIFDDQFSVERPDGSNFTLKIRSTKLEDSAMYFCASSELRAGEKLFFGSGTQLSVL.

This chain joins TRBV7-4 and TRBJ2-3, with TRBD1 matching over 10 bases. The V gene's germline CDR1 is SGHVT and CDR2 SQSDAQ. V dropped 4 bases and J dropped 2; count of bases not matched to a gene: 6. The CDR3 has 16 residues. The CDR3 DNA reads as TGTGCCAGCAGCTCGACAGGGGGCCTATTCACAGATACGCAGTATTTT. It codes for CASSSTGGLFTDTQYF. Complete variable domain (other parts from reference TRBV7-4 and TRBJ2-3): GAGVSQSPRYKVAKRGRDVALRCDSISGHVTLYWYRQTLGQGSEVLTYSQSDAQRDKSGRPSGRFSAERPERSVSTLKIQRTEQGDSAVYLCASSSTGGLFTDTQYFGPGTRLTVL.

In its sample, this clonotype was seen many times. The DNA of the CDR3 is TGCAGTGCTACCGGCACTAGCGGGAGGGCGGGCACAGATACGCAGTATTTT. Translated: CSATGTSGRAGTDTQYF. The V gene is TRBV20-1, the J gene TRBJ2-3, with 13 bases that match TRBD2. V dropped 4 bases and J dropped 1; count of bases not matched to a gene: 8. CDR1 and CDR2 from the germline V gene are DFQATT and SNEGSKA (reference sequence). The CDR3 has 17 residues.

V and J are TRBV29-1 and TRBJ2-1, with 7 positions matching TRBD2. The V and J ends lost 3 bases and 3 bases, in that order; junction bases with no gene match: 8. The germline V gene has CDR1 SQVTM and CDR2 ANQGSEA. CDR3 length equals 15 residues. CDR3 sequence reads: CSVEGGSRIYNEQFF. For the CDR3, the DNA is TGCAGCGTTGAGGGCGGGAGTCGGATCTACAATGAGCAGTTCTTC.

At least ten counts were recorded for this clonotype. This may arise from a read error, as a much more abundant clone is one base away. The chain is built from TRBV11-3 and TRBJ2-6; D is unclear. CDR1 is SGHNT and CDR2 is YENEEA in the germline V gene. V was shortened by 4 bases and J by 0 bases, with 4 bases between the two germline ends. The CDR3 totals 14 residues. DNA for the CDR3: TGTGCCAGCAGCTCCATCTCTGGGGCCAACGTCCTGACTTTC. Protein sequence: CASSSISGANVLTF.

This clonotype was observed many times. The chain couples TRBV7-9 to TRBJ2-1; weak D call: TRBD2 (6 bases). Trimming pared 7 bases from V and 6 bases from J, leaving 19 bases between. Germline values: CDR1 SEHNR, CDR2 FQNEAQ (reference sequence). The CDR3 runs 15 residues. CDR3 residues: CASISGGTLSNEQFF. The CDR3, as DNA: TGTGCCAGCATTTCCGGAGGGACTTTAAGCAATGAGCAGTTCTTC.

This clonotype was detected ten times or more. The V and J genes are TRBV2 and TRBJ1-2; D remains ambiguous. The CDR3 is 15 amino acids. The germline V gene has CDR1 SNHLY and CDR2 FYNNEI. Trimming stripped 1 base from V and 4 bases from J, with 13 bases between. The CDR3 DNA reads as TGTGCCAGCAGTGAAGGAGGGATCGGGAGCTATGGCTACACCTTC. This encodes CASSEGGIGSYGYTF.

In regard to this clonotype: A read error is possible here, since a much larger clone lies one base away. The chain combines TRBV5-1 with TRBJ2-7; the D gene could be TRBD1 or TRBD2 (5 bases each). Germline lookup yields CDR1 SGHRS and CDR2 YFSETQ. Trimming shortened V by 4 bases and J by 2 bases, and 13 bases separated the two germline ends. This CDR3 has 14 amino acids. The DNA for the CDR3 is TGCGCCAGCAGCCCCCGGGACGGCCCCTACGAGCAGTACTTC. This encodes CASSPRDGPYEQYF. Together with reference TRBV5-1 and TRBJ2-7, the CDR3 gives the full variable domain: KAGVTQTPRYLIKTRGQQVTLSCSPISGHRSVSWYQQTPGQGLQFLFEYFSETQRNKGNFPGRFSGRQFSNSRSEMNVSTLELGDSALYLCASSPRDGPYEQYFGPGTRLTVT.

This clonotype was counted a single time. V is TRBV3-1 and J is TRBJ1-3; D call uncertain. Trimming stripped 8 bases from V and 2 bases from J, with 16 bases between. The CDR3 sequence is 15 residues long. Germline CDR1 reads LGHDT; CDR2 reads YNNKEL (reference sequence). CDR3 sequence: CASGREGSAGNTIYF. In DNA, the CDR3 is TGTGCCAGCGGCCGTGAGGGAAGTGCTGGAAACACCATATATTTT.

Concerning this clonotype: One end of the junction does not line up with germline, which may come from a read error. V gene TRBV6-6 combines with J gene TRBJ2-1, with 13 bases lining up with TRBD2. This CDR3 region has 17 residues. Germline V lookup: CDR1 MNHNY, CDR2 SVGAGI (reference sequence). The CDR3, as DNA: TGTGCCAGCAGTCACTCCGGACTAGCGGGAGTCTACAATGAGCAGTTCTTC. Protein sequence: CASSHSGLAGVYNEQFF.

This clonotype is a singleton in its sample. V and J are TRBV9 and TRBJ1-2; 9 bases align to TRBD1. Trimming took 2 bases from V and 4 from J; bases not matched to a gene: 3. Germline assignment: CDR1 SGDLS and CDR2 YYNGEE. There are 14 residues in the CDR3. CDR3 in amino acids: CASSVGTGSYGYTF. The CDR3 region has the DNA TGTGCCAGCAGCGTTGGGACAGGGTCCTATGGCTACACCTTC.

The V and J genes are TRBV11-2 and TRBJ2-5; 7 bases fit TRBD2. CDR3 length: 20 residues. V lost 0 bases and J lost 5; bases outside the gene matches: 21. Germline V gene sequence: CDR1 SGHAT, CDR2 FQNNGV. This chain's CDR3 is CASSLDRLAEATGGRETQYF. In nucleotides, the CDR3 is TGTGCCAGCAGCTTAGATCGGCTAGCGGAAGCCACAGGAGGCAGGGAGACCCAGTACTTC.

This clonotype was seen many times. This CDR3 is CASSIGTELYEQYF. In DNA form, the CDR3 reads TGTGCCAGTAGTATCGGGACAGAACTCTACGAGCAGTACTTC. The J gene is TRBJ2-7, the V gene TRBV19; 7 positions match TRBD1. The junction had 5 bases not matched to a gene; V was cut back by 3 bases and J by 3 bases. CDR1 and CDR2 from the germline V gene are LNHDA and SQIVND (reference sequence). The CDR3 totals 14 residues.

This clonotype has just one count. The V call is TRBV20-1, the J call TRBJ1-1, with D hard to call. Germline V CDR1 and CDR2: DFQATT, SNEGSKA (reference sequence). With 3 bases removed from V and 5 bases from J, the gap between germline ends came to 19 bases. The CDR3 is made up of 15 amino acids. CDR3 sequence: CSARSLGVLRTEAFF. Here the CDR3 DNA reads TGCAGTGCTAGGTCTCTTGGGGTGTTGAGGACTGAAGCTTTCTTT.

This clonotype was seen repeatedly, ten times or more. In nucleotides, the CDR3 is TGTGCCACCAGTGATTCAAAGGGGGCGGGAGATACGCAGTATTTT. Translating gives CATSDSKGAGDTQYF. The rearrangement links TRBV24-1 to TRBJ2-3; 7 nucleotides line up with TRBD1. Germline CDR1 reads KGHDR; CDR2 reads SFDVKD. This CDR3 is 15 amino acids long. The V segment lost 2 bases and the J segment 5 bases; nucleotides outside the gene matches: 6.

The rearrangement links TRBV6-4 to TRBJ2-3; 10 bases align to TRBD2. The germline CDR1 and CDR2 sequences are MRHNA and SNTAGT. The V segment lost 5 bases and the J segment 4 bases; nucleotides outside the gene matches: 9. The CDR3 consists of 16 residues. CDR3 DNA: TGTGCCAGCAGTAGGAGCGGGGGGGCCCGGGCAGATACGCAGTATTTT. Encoded protein: CASSRSGGARADTQYF.

V is TRBV24-1 and J is TRBJ2-7; 10 nucleotides align to TRBD2. Germline CDR1 reads KGHDR; CDR2 reads SFDVKD. With V trimmed by 9 bases and J by 3 bases, 7 bases remained unmatched. The CDR3 loop spans 14 amino acids. CDR3 sequence: CATASSGRIYEQYF. CDR3 nucleotide sequence: TGTGCCACCGCATCTAGCGGGAGAATCTACGAGCAGTACTTC.

There are many counts of this clonotype. CDR3 DNA: TGTGCTAGCCTAGCTTCTGGCACAGATACGCAGTATTTT. Protein: CASLASGTDTQYF. The V call is TRBV12-5, the J call TRBJ2-3; D possibly corresponds to TRBD2 (5 bases). The CDR3 loop spans 13 amino acids. Deletions cut 9 bases from V and 1 base from J, with 11 bases between. The germline CDR1 and CDR2 sequences are LGHNT and FRNRAP.